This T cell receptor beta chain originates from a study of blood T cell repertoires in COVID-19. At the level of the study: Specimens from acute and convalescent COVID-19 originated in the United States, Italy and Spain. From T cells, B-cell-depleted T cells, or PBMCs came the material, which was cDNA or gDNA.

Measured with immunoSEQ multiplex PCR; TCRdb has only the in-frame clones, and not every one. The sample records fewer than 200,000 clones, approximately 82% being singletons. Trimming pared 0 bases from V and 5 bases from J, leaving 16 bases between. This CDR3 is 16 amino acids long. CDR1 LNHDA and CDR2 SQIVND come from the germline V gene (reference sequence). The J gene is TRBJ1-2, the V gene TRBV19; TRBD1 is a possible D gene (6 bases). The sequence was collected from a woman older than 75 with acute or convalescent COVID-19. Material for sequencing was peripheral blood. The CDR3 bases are TGTGCCAGTAGTATAGATCCCGGCAGGGGTTGGTATGGCTACACCTTC. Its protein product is CASSIDPGRGWYGYTF.